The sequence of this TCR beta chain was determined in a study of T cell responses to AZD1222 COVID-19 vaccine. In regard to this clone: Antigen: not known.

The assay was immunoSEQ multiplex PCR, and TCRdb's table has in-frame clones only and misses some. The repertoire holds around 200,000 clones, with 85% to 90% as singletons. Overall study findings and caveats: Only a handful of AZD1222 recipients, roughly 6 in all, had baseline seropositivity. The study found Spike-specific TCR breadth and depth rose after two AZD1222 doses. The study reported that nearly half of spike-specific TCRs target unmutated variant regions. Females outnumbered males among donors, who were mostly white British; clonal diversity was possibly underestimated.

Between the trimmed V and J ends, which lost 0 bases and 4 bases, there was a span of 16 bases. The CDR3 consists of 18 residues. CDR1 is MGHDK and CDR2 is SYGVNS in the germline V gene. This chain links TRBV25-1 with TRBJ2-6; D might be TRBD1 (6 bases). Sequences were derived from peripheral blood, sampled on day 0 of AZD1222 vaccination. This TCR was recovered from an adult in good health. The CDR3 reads CASSEYLGGNSGANVLTF. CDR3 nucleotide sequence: TGTGCCAGCAGTGAATATTTAGGGGGAAACTCCGGGGCCAACGTCCTGACTTTC.